The next 32 T cell receptor beta chains were all read from a single sample in a study of molecular identifiers for immune sequencing clone quantification. TCRdb re-called the PCR reads with MiXCR, one entry per CDR3 protein. The sample carries over 85,000 distinct CDR3 sequences, more than 20% recorded once. The sequencing input was naive CD8+ T cells from blood, with Jurkat cell RNA spiked in. As for subset: FACS-sorted CD8+CD4-CCR7+CD45RA+ naive T cells. These receptor sequences come from a human donor in good health. Some libraries in this study had Jurkat cell RNA spiked in.

In this sample, this clonotype turned up many times. The rearrangement uses TRBV6-2 or TRBV6-3 and TRBJ2-3, with 8 nucleotides matching TRBD1. The V and J ends lost 4 bases and 5 bases, in that order; junction bases with no gene match: 8. The CDR3 has 15 amino acids. The germline gives CDR1 MNHEY, CDR2 SVGEGT. The CDR3 DNA sequence: TGTGCCAGCAGTTTGCGGGACAGGTTCATAGATACGCAGTATTTT. This codes for CASSLRDRFIDTQYF.

The chain has TRBV3-1 and TRBJ2-1, with 10 bases that match TRBD1. V was pared by 4 bases and J by 8 bases, with 8 bases of the junction left unmatched. The CDR3 extends over 15 amino acids. Germline CDR1 reads LGHDT; CDR2 reads YNNKEL (reference sequence). CDR3 DNA: TGTGCCAGCAGCCCACCATGGACAGGGGGTTATGAGCAGTTCTTC. Its translation is CASSPPWTGGYEQFF.

This rearrangement joins TRBV7-9 to TRBJ2-7; 14 nucleotides align to TRBD2. The V gene end was trimmed by 4 bases and the J gene end by 1 base; junction bases not matched to a gene: 6. The CDR3 is made up of 17 amino acids. From germline, CDR1 is SEHNR and CDR2 FQNEAQ (reference sequence). The CDR3 region is CASSSGLAGAPSYEQYF. The CDR3 nucleotides read TGTGCCAGCAGCTCGGGACTAGCGGGGGCACCTTCCTACGAGCAGTACTTC.

CDR3 DNA: TGCAGCGTTGAAGCTCGCGGCACCTACAATGAGCAGTTCTTC. It translates to CSVEARGTYNEQFF. The chain employs TRBV29-1 and TRBJ2-1; D is unresolved. Trimming took off 1 base at V and 2 bases at J, with 9 bases between the two ends. This CDR3 is built from 14 residues. CDR1 is SQVTM and CDR2 is ANQGSEA in the germline V gene.

On this clonotype itself: One end of the junction does not line up with germline, which may come from a read error. The rearrangement joins TRBV12-3 or TRBV12-4 to TRBJ2-5, with D possibly being TRBD1 (6 bases). CDR3 size: 14 residues. DNA for the CDR3: TGTGCCAGCAGCCAAACAGGGTCCCAAGAGACTCAGTCCTTC. Encoded protein: CASSQTGSQETQSF.

This clonotype occurred many times. The chain carries TRBV6-5 and TRBJ2-7; no definite D call. Trimming stripped 5 bases from V and 4 bases from J, with 9 bases between. This CDR3 has 12 amino acids. The germline CDR1 and CDR2 sequences are MNHEY and SVGAGI. The CDR3 nucleotides read TGTGCCAGCAGTATAAACCGGTACGAGCAGTACTTC. This codes for CASSINRYEQYF.

The table lists this clonotype with many counts. The chain links TRBV5-6 to TRBJ1-1; D gene unclear. Trimming took off 2 bases at V and 4 bases at J, with 12 bases between the two ends. The CDR3 extends over 14 amino acids. Per germline, CDR1 SGHDT and CDR2 YYEEEE. The CDR3 DNA sequence: TGTGCCAGCAGCTTAAGTCACAGTGGCACTGAAGCTTTCTTT. It translates to CASSLSHSGTEAFF.

This clonotype was seen at least ten times. V gene TRBV29-1 combines with J gene TRBJ2-3; weak D call: TRBD1 (6 bases). V lost 4 bases, J lost 3 bases, and 14 bases lay in between. The CDR3 is 14 residues long. Germline V gene lookup returns CDR1 SQVTM and CDR2 ANQGSEA. CDR3 DNA: TGCAGCGTTGTAGGACAGTCCAGGACAGATACGCAGTATTTT. Amino acids: CSVVGQSRTDTQYF.

There are many counts of this clonotype. V usage is TRBV6-5 and J usage is TRBJ2-7, with a weak D call TRBD2 (6 bases). The CDR3 contains 14 residues. V gave up 3 bases and J gave up 4 bases, with 13 bases separating them. Germline V gene sequence: CDR1 MNHEY, CDR2 SVGAGI. Here the CDR3 reads CASSYRSGVYEQYF. CDR3 in DNA: TGTGCCAGCAGTTATCGTTCGGGAGTGTACGAGCAGTACTTC.

As regards this clonotype: This may be a read error: a much more frequent sequence differs by one nucleotide. V is TRBV7-2 and J is TRBJ2-7, with 10 positions matching TRBD2. The CDR3 totals 15 residues. CDR1 and CDR2 from the germline V gene are SGHTA and FQGNSA. After removal of 8 bases from V and 6 bases from J, the junction contained 13 bases not matched to a gene. CDR3 coding DNA: TGTGCCAGCCGCCTTTGGATAGCGGGGGGCGGCGAGCAGTACTTC. Translated: CASRLWIAGGGEQYF.

The J gene is TRBJ1-6, the V gene TRBV2; TRBD1 might be the D (6 bases). CDR3 size: 16 residues. V was cut by 7 bases and J by 4 bases, with 17 bases left in between. CDR1 is SNHLY and CDR2 is FYNNEI in the germline V gene. The CDR3 here is CASTGARGGYNSPLHF. The CDR3 DNA reads TGTGCCAGCACAGGCGCCAGGGGCGGATATAATTCACCCCTCCACTTT.

The chain has TRBV9 and TRBJ2-7; D gene uncertain. The CDR3 is made up of 12 amino acids. V was pared by 0 bases and J by 4 bases, with 5 bases between. The V gene's germline CDR1 is SGDLS and CDR2 YYNGEE. The CDR3 sequence: CASSVDWYEQYF. The DNA for the CDR3 is TGTGCCAGCAGCGTAGATTGGTACGAGCAGTACTTC.

The chain carries TRBV29-1 and TRBJ2-7; TRBD1 or TRBD2 may be the D gene (6 bases each). Trimming shortened V by 3 bases and J by 2 bases, and 14 bases separated the two germline ends. This CDR3 comprises 14 residues. Germline lookup yields CDR1 SQVTM and CDR2 ANQGSEA. The CDR3 DNA is TGCAGCGTTGAGTCGGGGGCGGGGACCTACGAGCAGTACTTC. Translation: CSVESGAGTYEQYF.

As for this clonotype: A read error may explain this, as a much larger clone is one base away. V and J are TRBV4-3 and TRBJ2-7; D is perhaps TRBD1 (6 bases). CDR3 size: 19 residues. Germline assignment: CDR1 LGHNA and CDR2 YSLEER. The germline V and J ends were trimmed by 0 bases and 3 bases, with 24 bases remaining between them. CDR3 coding DNA: TGCGCCAGCAGCCAAGAATTGGTAGCGCCCGGGACAACCGGCTACGAGCAGTACTTC. It yields the protein CASSQELVAPGTTGYEQYF.

This clonotype has a count of ten or more. The V call is TRBV27, the J call TRBJ2-3, with TRBD2 identical over 8 bases. Per the germline V gene, CDR1 is MNHEY and CDR2 is SMNVEV (reference sequence). This CDR3 contains 14 residues. V lost 3 bases to trimming and J lost 4 bases; unmatched junction nucleotides: 3. CDR3 in DNA: TGTGCCAGCAGTTTTGGACTAGCTTCAGATACGCAGTATTTT. The encoded protein is CASSFGLASDTQYF.

This clonotype was counted many times. V gene TRBV2 combines with J gene TRBJ2-4; D gene unclear. Per the germline V gene, CDR1 is SNHLY and CDR2 is FYNNEI. This CDR3 is built from 15 residues. The V end was cut by 6 bases, the J end by 3 bases, with 15 bases between. DNA for the CDR3: TGTGCCAGCAGCGGCCTTACTAAGAACAAAAACATTCAGTACTTC. Protein: CASSGLTKNKNIQYF. The variable domain in full, completed from reference TRBV2 and TRBJ2-4, reads EPEVTQTPSHQVTQMGQEVILRCVPISNHLYFYWYRQILGQKVEFLVSFYNNEISEKSEIFDDQFSVERPDGSNFTLKIRSTKLEDSAMYFCASSGLTKNKNIQYFGAGTRLSVL.

This clonotype was counted a few times. CDR3 region: CSVQYGNEQFF. Here the CDR3 DNA reads TGCAGCGTCCAATACGGTAATGAGCAGTTCTTC. V and J are TRBV29-1 and TRBJ2-1; D not resolved. The CDR3 covers 11 residues. CDR1 and CDR2 from the germline V gene are SQVTM and ANQGSEA. Trimming took 6 bases from V and 7 from J, leaving 10 bases between them.

A word on this clonotype: A much larger clonotype is one base distant, so this may be a read error. The chain links TRBV6-2 or TRBV6-3 to TRBJ2-3; no firm D call. Germline CDR1 is MNHEY and CDR2 is SVGEGT. This CDR3 is 17 amino acids long. V was cut by 0 bases and J by 4 bases, with 17 bases left in between. CDR3 sequence (DNA): TGTGCCAGCAGTTACTCGGCAACCATGGCCGAGTCAGATACGCAGTATTTT. It specifies CASSYSATMAESDTQYF.

This clonotype has at least ten counts. The chain uses TRBV27 and TRBJ2-2; D is uncertain. This CDR3 is 14 amino acids long. V lost 3 bases to trimming and J lost 6 bases, with 11 bases between them. Looked up from germline, CDR1 is MNHEY and CDR2 is SMNVEV (reference sequence). CDR3 nucleotide sequence: TGTGCCAGCAGTTTTGGTCCAGAACCCGGGGAGCTGTTTTTT. Translated, it gives CASSFGPEPGELFF.

This clonotype was detected a few times. The J gene is TRBJ1-2, the V gene TRBV19; 8 bases line up with TRBD1. Trimming removed 7 bases from V and 2 bases from J; junction bases left unmatched: 6. The CDR3 runs to 14 residues. The germline V gene has CDR1 LNHDA and CDR2 SQIVND (reference sequence). This CDR3 reads CASTPGQANYGYTF. The CDR3 bases are TGTGCCAGTACCCCGGGACAGGCGAACTATGGCTACACCTTC.

About this clonotype itself: A much larger clone is a single base away; this may be a read error. This rearrangement joins TRBV6-5 to TRBJ1-5; D uncertain. The CDR3 length is 13 residues. The V end was cut by 8 bases, the J end by 6 bases, with 14 bases between. Germline V gene data show CDR1 as MNHEY and CDR2 as SVGAGI. The CDR3 nucleotides are TGTGCCAGCGCCTCGGGAGGCAGTCAGCCCCAGCATTTT. Amino acids: CASASGGSQPQHF.

This clonotype was seen just once. The V gene is TRBV28, the J gene TRBJ2-1; D assignment may be TRBD1 or TRBD2 (6 bases each). This CDR3 contains 15 residues. Germline CDR1 and CDR2: MDHEN and SYDVKM. Trimming took 6 bases from V and 5 from J, leaving 17 bases between them. CDR3 amino acids: CASRFRGLRDNEQFF. CDR3 DNA sequence: TGTGCCAGCAGGTTCAGGGGACTGAGAGACAATGAGCAGTTCTTC. Filled out from reference TRBV28 and TRBJ2-1, the complete variable domain reads DVKVTQSSRYLVKRTGEKVFLECVQDMDHENMFWYRQDPGLGLRLIYFSYDVKMKEKGDIPEGYSVSREKKERFSLILESASTNQTSMYLCASRFRGLRDNEQFFGPGTRLTVL.

The count of this clonotype is one. Just one base apart from a much larger clone, this may be a read error. The J gene is TRBJ2-3, the V gene TRBV29-1, with D possibly matching TRBD2 (6 bases). The germline CDR1 and CDR2 sequences are SQVTM and ANQGSEA. Trimming stripped 1 base from V and 1 base from J, with 12 bases between. CDR3 length: 15 residues. CDR3 coding DNA: TGCAGCGTTGAAGGGGGACTGGGGGGCACAGATACGCAGTATTTT. Translation gives CSVEGGLGGTDTQYF.

The sample holds a few counts of this clonotype. At one end the junction does not follow the germline gene, possibly because of a read error. The V call is TRBV19, the J call TRBJ1-5; perhaps TRBD1 as D (5 bases). The germline V gene encodes CDR1 LNHDA and CDR2 SQIVND (reference sequence). The length of the CDR3 is 17 residues. The chain's CDR3 is CANSTSSGDYSNQPQHF. In nucleotides, the CDR3 is TGTGCCAATAGTACCAGCTCGGGGGATTATAGCAATCAGCCCCAGCATTTT.

This rearrangement joins TRBV27 to TRBJ2-3; tentative D call: TRBD2 (5 bases). CDR3 size: 13 residues. The V end was cut by 6 bases, the J end by 1 base, with 8 bases between. Looked up from germline, CDR1 is MNHEY and CDR2 is SMNVEV (reference sequence). In nucleotides, the CDR3 is TGTGCCAGCAGAACGCGGGGCACAGATACGCAGTATTTT. This sequence encodes CASRTRGTDTQYF.

The table lists this clonotype with a few counts. The chain has TRBV6-2 or TRBV6-3 and TRBJ2-1, with D unclear. With 4 bases removed from V and 5 bases from J, the gap between germline ends came to 9 bases. Germline V gives CDR1 MNHEY, CDR2 SVGEGT. There are 13 residues in the CDR3. In nucleotides, the CDR3 is TGTGCCAGCAGTTTAGGGCGGAACAATGAGCAGTTCTTC. This sequence encodes CASSLGRNNEQFF.

V and J are TRBV7-9 and TRBJ2-1, with 9 nucleotides matching TRBD1. The CDR3 spans 20 residues. From germline, CDR1 is SEHNR and CDR2 FQNEAQ (reference sequence). The V gene end was trimmed by 5 bases and the J gene end by 2 bases; junction bases not matched to a gene: 19. The CDR3 reads CASSRVTLFAGQGTYNEQFF. The CDR3 DNA follows: TGTGCCAGCAGCCGGGTCACCCTCTTTGCGGGACAGGGAACCTACAATGAGCAGTTCTTC. Using reference TRBV7-9 and TRBJ2-1 for the parts outside the CDR3, the full variable domain is DTGVSQNPRHKITKRGQNVTFRCDPISEHNRLYWYRQTLGQGPEFLTYFQNEAQLEKSRLLSDRFSAERPKGSFSTLEIQRTEQGDSAMYLCASSRVTLFAGQGTYNEQFFGPGTRLTVL.

As to this clonotype: This could be a read error, since a much larger clone is one nucleotide away. The J gene is TRBJ2-1, the V gene TRBV27; a possible D gene is TRBD1 (5 bases). CDR1 is MNHEY, CDR2 SMNVEV, per germline (reference sequence). The CDR3 consists of 13 residues. CDR3 bases: TGTGCCAGCAGCAGCCGGCCCTCTGGACAAGAAATCTTC. Amino acids: CASSSRPSGQEIF.

This clonotype showed up just a few times. The chain carries TRBV6-2 or TRBV6-3 and TRBJ2-6; D is uncertain. The CDR3 covers 16 residues. With 7 bases removed from V and 1 base from J, the gap between germline ends came to 14 bases. CDR1 is MNHEY and CDR2 is SVGEGT in the germline V gene. CDR3 sequence: CASTPGGVSGANVLTF. Written as DNA, the CDR3 is TGTGCCAGCACCCCCGGTGGGGTATCTGGGGCCAACGTCCTGACTTTC.

V gene TRBV2 combines with J gene TRBJ2-1; tentative D call: TRBD1 (5 bases). The CDR3 is made up of 13 amino acids. The V gene's germline CDR1 is SNHLY and CDR2 FYNNEI. The V end was cut by 4 bases, the J end by 4 bases, with 8 bases between. CDR3 DNA: TGTGCCAGCAGTGTGAAGGGGTACAATGAGCAGTTCTTC. Protein: CASSVKGYNEQFF.

There are a few counts of this clonotype. The chain uses TRBV20-1 and TRBJ2-3; tentatively, D is TRBD2 (6 bases). Trimming shortened V by 0 bases and J by 0 bases, and 10 bases separated the two germline ends. Germline CDR1 and CDR2: DFQATT and SNEGSKA (reference sequence). This CDR3 has 15 amino acids. The CDR3 loop is CSARDPGLSTDTQYF. In DNA form, the CDR3 reads TGCAGTGCTAGAGATCCCGGACTAAGCACAGATACGCAGTATTTT.

This clonotype was seen just once. This may come from a read error, since a much larger clone is one base off. The chain recombines TRBV7-9 with TRBJ1-1; no clear D gene. Germline V CDR1 and CDR2: SEHNR, FQNEAQ (reference sequence). Trimming stripped 8 bases from V and 0 bases from J, with 13 bases between. The CDR3 is made up of 14 amino acids. In DNA form, the CDR3 reads TGTGCCAGCGGAAAGGACGGGGTGAACACTGAAGCTTTCTTT. Translating gives CASGKDGVNTEAFF.